Listed here are 19 T cell receptor beta chains from one sample, sequenced in a study of type 1 and type 2 diabetes patients. Genomic DNA was the PCR template. A primer set of 30 forward and 13 reverse primers amplified the CDR3. One entry per CDR3 protein results from TCRdb running MiXCR on the multiplex PCR reads. The sample consists of 270,000 or so distinct CDR3 sequences, 45% to 60% of them appearing once. Sequenced: peripheral blood mononuclear cells (PBMCs). The receptors were sampled from a man between 18 and 35 years old with type 2 diabetes.

This clonotype was observed at least ten times. This chain uses TRBV25-1 with TRBJ1-1, with D unclear. CDR3 size: 16 residues. Trimming removed 3 bases from V and 6 bases from J, with 20 bases in between. The germline V gene encodes CDR1 MGHDK and CDR2 SYGVNS. CDR3 in amino acids: CASSDPGREGYSEAFF. CDR3 DNA sequence: TGTGCCAGCAGTGATCCGGGGAGGGAAGGTTATTCTGAAGCTTTCTTT.

This clonotype appeared once. V is TRBV18 and J is TRBJ2-2, with D perhaps matching TRBD2 (5 bases). The CDR3 runs 15 residues. Per the germline V gene, CDR1 is KGHSH and CDR2 is LQKENI. V dropped 6 bases and J dropped 0 bases, with 11 bases sitting between them. The CDR3 loop reads CASSLDYSNTGELFF. The CDR3 nucleotides are TGTGCCAGCTCCCTCGACTACTCGAACACCGGGGAGCTGTTTTTT. The variable domain in full, with the rest retrieved from reference TRBV18 and TRBJ2-2, is NAGVMQNPRHLVRRRGQEARLRCSPMKGHSHVYWYRQLPEEGLKFMVYLQKENIIDESGMPKERFSAEFPKEGPSILRIQQVVRGDSAAYFCASSLDYSNTGELFFGEGSRLTVL.

This clonotype was picked up a small number of times. V is TRBV27 and J is TRBJ2-5, with D perhaps TRBD1 or TRBD2 (5 bases each). CDR3 size: 14 residues. Trimming shortened V by 5 bases and J by 4 bases, and 14 bases separated the two germline ends. Germline V gene sequence: CDR1 MNHEY, CDR2 SMNVEV (reference sequence). The CDR3 coding sequence is TGTGCCAGCAGTCGGGACGCTGCGGCAGAGACCCAGTACTTC. Translation: CASSRDAAAETQYF.

V and J are TRBV28 and TRBJ2-1; unclear D gene. The germline V gene encodes CDR1 MDHEN and CDR2 SYDVKM. The CDR3 spans 13 residues. V lost 1 base, J lost 4 bases, and 5 bases lay in between. The CDR3 nucleotides read TGTGCCAGCAGTTTATTCCGGTACAATGAGCAGTTCTTC. It codes for CASSLFRYNEQFF. The full variable domain, completed using reference TRBV28 and TRBJ2-1, is DVKVTQSSRYLVKRTGEKVFLECVQDMDHENMFWYRQDPGLGLRLIYFSYDVKMKEKGDIPEGYSVSREKKERFSLILESASTNQTSMYLCASSLFRYNEQFFGPGTRLTVL.

This clonotype was recorded once. The rearrangement links TRBV30 to TRBJ1-2, with D maybe TRBD1 (6 bases). This CDR3 is 11 amino acids long. Germline values: CDR1 GTSNPN, CDR2 SVGIG (reference sequence). The V end lost 8 bases, the J end lost 11 bases, and 18 bases lay between the germline ends. CDR3 sequence (DNA): TGTGCCGCGGGGGGCGGCTGTGGTTACACCTTC. Translating it yields CAAGGGCGYTF. Full variable domain (missing parts from reference TRBV30 and TRBJ1-2): SQTIHQWPATLVQPVGSPLSLECTVEGTSNPNLYWYRQAAGRGLQLLFYSVGIGQISSEVPQNLSASRPQDRQFILSSKKLLLSDSGFYLCAAGGGCGYTFGSGTRLTVV.

In the case of this clonotype: At one of its ends the junction is not consistent with the germline gene, which may arise from a read error. V and J are TRBV19 and TRBJ2-3; TRBD1 matches 9 bases. Germline loops: CDR1 LNHDA, CDR2 SQIVND (reference sequence). CDR3 length: 14 residues. CDR3: CASSTDRGTGTQYF. In nucleotides, the CDR3 is TGTGCCAGTAGTACGGACAGGGGCACAGGTACGCAGTATTTT.

CDR3 region: CSAILTGSGELFF. The CDR3 DNA sequence: TGCAGTGCAATCCTGACAGGGTCCGGGGAGCTGTTTTTT. J is TRBJ2-2 and V is TRBV20-1; 7 bases align to TRBD1. Germline V CDR1 and CDR2: DFQATT, SNEGSKA (reference sequence). Trimming took 6 bases from V and 6 from J; bases not matched to a gene: 7. The CDR3 length is 13 residues.

This clonotype occurred a few times. This rearrangement joins TRBV9 to TRBJ2-1; 13 bases agree with TRBD2. V lost 3 bases, J lost 7 bases, and 4 bases stayed unmatched. The CDR3 runs to 15 residues. The V gene's germline CDR1 is SGDLS and CDR2 YYNGEE. Written as DNA, the CDR3 is TGTGCCAGCAGCGCCTGGACTAGCGGGAGTAATGAGCAGTTCTTC. It is translated as CASSAWTSGSNEQFF.

The rearrangement uses TRBV4-1 and TRBJ2-7, with a tentative D call TRBD2 (5 bases). Trimming pared 3 bases from V and 0 bases from J, leaving 15 bases between. There are 16 residues in the CDR3. Germline values: CDR1 MGHRA, CDR2 YSYEKL. This CDR3 is CASSQERTGSSYEQYF. The DNA for the CDR3 is TGCGCCAGCAGCCAGGAAAGGACGGGAAGCTCCTACGAGCAGTACTTC.

The chain links TRBV9 to TRBJ2-7; D is possibly TRBD2 (5 bases). The CDR3 length is 12 residues. V shed 5 bases and J shed 6 bases, with 12 bases lying between them. CDR1 SGDLS and CDR2 YYNGEE come from the germline V gene. The CDR3 coding sequence is TGTGCCAGCAGTTCTGCCCGGGGCGAGCAGTACTTC. It yields the protein CASSSARGEQYF. Supplemented by reference TRBV9 and TRBJ2-7, the full variable domain reads DSGVTQTPKHLITATGQRVTLRCSPRSGDLSVYWYQQSLDQGLQFLIQYYNGEERAKGNILERFSAQQFPDLHSELNLSSLELGDSALYFCASSSARGEQYFGPGTRLTVT.

The V call is TRBV10-1, the J call TRBJ2-7, with 10 bases fitting TRBD1. Germline CDR1 reads WNHNN; CDR2 reads SYGVQD (reference sequence). CDR3 length: 17 residues. The V segment lost 8 bases and the J segment 6 bases; nucleotides outside the gene matches: 19. In nucleotides, the CDR3 is TGCGCCAGCTGGGAGGGGGTTGAGGACAGGGGGTTAGTCGAGCAGTACTTC. Its translation: CASWEGVEDRGLVEQYF.

This clonotype was seen a few times. This chain uses TRBV20-1 with TRBJ2-7; 10 nucleotides agree with TRBD1. Trimming took 6 bases from V and 3 from J; bases not matched to a gene: 8. Per germline, CDR1 DFQATT and CDR2 SNEGSKA (reference sequence). The CDR3 contains 14 residues. The DNA for the CDR3 is TGCAGTGCCCCATCCCGGGACAGGGGCTACGAGCAGTACTTC. Amino acid sequence: CSAPSRDRGYEQYF.

The chain has TRBV25-1 and TRBJ2-6; D is unclear. V was shortened by 2 bases and J by 1 base, with 9 bases between the two germline ends. Germline V lookup: CDR1 MGHDK, CDR2 SYGVNS. The CDR3 is 16 amino acids. CDR3 coding DNA: TGTGCCAGCAGTGAAGTACGCGTTTCTGGGGCCAACGTCCTGACTTTC. Translating gives CASSEVRVSGANVLTF.

This clonotype was counted a few times. The rearrangement links TRBV9 to TRBJ2-2, with D perhaps TRBD1 (5 bases). Germline lookup yields CDR1 SGDLS and CDR2 YYNGEE. Trimming took 4 bases from V and 7 from J, leaving 8 bases between them. This CDR3 is 12 amino acids long. The CDR3 DNA reads TGTGCCAGCAGCTCAGGGATCGGGGAGCTGTTTTTT. Protein: CASSSGIGELFF.

The chain uses TRBV4-1 and TRBJ2-5; weak D call: TRBD1 (6 bases). Germline values: CDR1 MGHRA, CDR2 YSYEKL. The germline V and J ends were trimmed by 1 base and 5 bases, with 23 bases remaining between them. This CDR3 is built from 18 residues. The CDR3: CASSQGRLVGQPRETQYF. In DNA, the CDR3 is TGCGCCAGCAGCCAAGGCCGGCTGGTCGGACAGCCGAGGGAGACCCAGTACTTC.

J is TRBJ2-5 and V is TRBV15; tentatively, D is TRBD2 (7 bases). Germline CDR1 is LNHNV and CDR2 is YYDKDF (reference sequence). The CDR3 is 16 residues long. V gave up 3 bases and J gave up 4 bases, with 18 bases separating them. CDR3 sequence reads: CATSRGHLGEGETQYF. The CDR3 DNA sequence: TGTGCCACCAGCAGGGGACATCTGGGGGAGGGAGAGACCCAGTACTTC.

This clonotype has just a few counts. This chain connects TRBV6-1 to TRBJ2-5; a weak D match, TRBD2 (6 bases). This CDR3 is built from 13 residues. CDR1 is MNHNS, CDR2 SASEGT, per germline. V lost 8 bases to trimming and J lost 2 bases, with 12 bases between them. The CDR3 bases are TGTGCCAGCTTACGGGACTTACAAGAGACCCAGTACTTC. It yields the protein CASLRDLQETQYF.

V usage is TRBV6-1 and J usage is TRBJ2-3, with 9 bases identical to TRBD1. The CDR3 has 14 residues. The germline CDR1 and CDR2 sequences are MNHNS and SASEGT. Trimming took 4 bases from V and 4 from J; bases not matched to a gene: 3. The CDR3 DNA sequence: TGTGCCAGCAGTGGGACAGGGGTCCCAGATACGCAGTATTTT. The encoded protein is CASSGTGVPDTQYF.

This clonotype has just one count. This chain joins TRBV12-3 or TRBV12-4 and TRBJ1-4; D unresolved. The CDR3 extends over 14 amino acids. Between the trimmed V and J ends, which lost 11 bases and 8 bases, there was a span of 21 bases. CDR3 in amino acids: CAASSGGISEKLFF. Written as DNA, the CDR3 is TGTGCCGCCTCCTCGGGAGGGATTAGCGAAAAACTGTTTTTT.